These 5 T cell receptor beta chains were sequenced from one sample in a study of cytotoxic CD8 clonotypes in ibrutinib-treated CLL. Assay used: immunoSEQ multiplex PCR; TCRdb lists only in-frame clones, some missing. This table holds approximately 200,000 clones, over 60% found once. Sample: PBMCs, taken after 24 months of ibrutinib treatment. Every receptor here comes from a human donor with chronic lymphocytic leukemia.

This clone was seen a few times. The rearrangement uses TRBV19 and TRBJ2-6, with a tentative D call TRBD1 (6 bases). Per germline, CDR1 LNHDA and CDR2 SQIVND (reference sequence). Deletions cut 2 bases from V and 7 bases from J, with 12 bases between. This CDR3 is built from 15 residues. The CDR3 DNA follows: TGTGCCAGTAGTATATCAGGGGCCTTAGCCAACGTCCTGACTTTC. Translated, it gives CASSISGALANVLTF.

The V call is TRBV27, the J call TRBJ2-7; 16 bases agree with TRBD2. CDR3 length: 15 residues. V gave up 10 bases and J gave up 5 bases; unmatched junction bases: 8. CDR1 and CDR2 (germline): MNHEY, SMNVEV (reference sequence). CDR3 nucleotides: TGTGCCACCCGGGGACTAGCGGGAGGGGAAGACGAGCAGTACTTC. Translating gives CATRGLAGGEDEQYF.

The J gene is TRBJ2-7, the V gene TRBV9; D remains ambiguous. This CDR3 is 14 amino acids long. Trimming cost V 0 bases and J 4 bases, with 11 bases left between them. The germline CDR1 and CDR2 sequences are SGDLS and YYNGEE. The CDR3 loop reads CASSVDGATYEQYF. The CDR3 DNA reads TGTGCCAGCAGCGTAGATGGAGCGACATACGAGCAGTACTTC.

J is TRBJ1-6 and V is TRBV1; the table gives TRBD1 as D, unverified against the DNA. TRBV1 is classified as a pseudogene. The CDR3 contains 15 residues. CDR3 amino acids: CTSSQDRYSNSPLHF. For the CDR3, the DNA is TGCACCAGCAGCCAAGACAGGTATTCTAATTCACCCCTCCACTTT.

The rearrangement links TRBV18 to TRBJ2-5; possible D gene TRBD1, 6 bases. This CDR3 has 14 amino acids. The germline CDR1 and CDR2 sequences are KGHSH and LQKENI. V was trimmed by 3 bases and J by 4 bases, leaving 12 bases between them. Written as DNA, the CDR3 is TGTGCCAGCTCACCGGACCGAGGGGGAGAGACCCAGTACTTC. Translating it yields CASSPDRGGETQYF.